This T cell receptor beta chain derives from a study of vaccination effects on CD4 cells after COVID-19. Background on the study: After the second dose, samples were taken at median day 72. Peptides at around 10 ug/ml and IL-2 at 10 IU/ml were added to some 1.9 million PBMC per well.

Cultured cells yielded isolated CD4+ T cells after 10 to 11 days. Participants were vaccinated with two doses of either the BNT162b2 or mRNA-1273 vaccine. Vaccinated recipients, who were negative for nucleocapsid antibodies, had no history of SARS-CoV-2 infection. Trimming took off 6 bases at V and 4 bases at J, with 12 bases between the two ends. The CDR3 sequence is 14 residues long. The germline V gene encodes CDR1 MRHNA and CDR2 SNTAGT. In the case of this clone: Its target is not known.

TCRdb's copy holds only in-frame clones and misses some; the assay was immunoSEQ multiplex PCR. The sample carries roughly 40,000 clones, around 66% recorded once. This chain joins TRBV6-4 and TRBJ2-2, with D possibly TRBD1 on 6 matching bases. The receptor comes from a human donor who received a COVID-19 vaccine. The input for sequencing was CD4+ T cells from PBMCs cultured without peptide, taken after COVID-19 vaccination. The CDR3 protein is CASRRQAITGELFF. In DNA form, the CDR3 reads TGTGCCAGCAGAAGACAGGCCATCACCGGGGAGCTGTTTTTT.